This TCR beta chain is drawn from a study of Graves' ophthalmopathy and Graves' hyperthyroidism. Amplifying from RNA transcripts, the study obtained TCR beta CDR3 regions. The authors performed first-round RT-PCR with HTBI primers and then a second-round multiplex PCR. TCRdb itself ran the multiplex PCR reads through MiXCR, one entry per CDR3 protein. This repertoire shows 150,000 to 200,000 distinct CDR3 sequences, 39% found once; its top ten account for 7.5% to 10%. The V end lost 0 bases, the J end lost 0 bases, and 9 bases lay between the germline ends. Germline V gene data show CDR1 as GTSNPN and CDR2 as SVGIG (reference sequence). The CDR3 length is 14 residues.

The chain couples TRBV30 to TRBJ2-7; D is perhaps TRBD1 or TRBD2 (5 bases each). Material: peripheral blood. This clonotype was sampled from a young man with Graves' ophthalmopathy. This CDR3 reads CAWSVLGRSYEQYF. CDR3 in DNA: TGTGCCTGGAGTGTACTGGGACGCTCCTACGAGCAGTACTTC. The complete variable domain, with remaining parts taken from reference TRBV30 and TRBJ2-7, reads SQTIHQWPATLVQPVGSPLSLECTVEGTSNPNLYWYRQAAGRGLQLLFYSVGIGQISSEVPQNLSASRPQDRQFILSSKKLLLSDSGFYLCAWSVLGRSYEQYFGPGTRLTVT.